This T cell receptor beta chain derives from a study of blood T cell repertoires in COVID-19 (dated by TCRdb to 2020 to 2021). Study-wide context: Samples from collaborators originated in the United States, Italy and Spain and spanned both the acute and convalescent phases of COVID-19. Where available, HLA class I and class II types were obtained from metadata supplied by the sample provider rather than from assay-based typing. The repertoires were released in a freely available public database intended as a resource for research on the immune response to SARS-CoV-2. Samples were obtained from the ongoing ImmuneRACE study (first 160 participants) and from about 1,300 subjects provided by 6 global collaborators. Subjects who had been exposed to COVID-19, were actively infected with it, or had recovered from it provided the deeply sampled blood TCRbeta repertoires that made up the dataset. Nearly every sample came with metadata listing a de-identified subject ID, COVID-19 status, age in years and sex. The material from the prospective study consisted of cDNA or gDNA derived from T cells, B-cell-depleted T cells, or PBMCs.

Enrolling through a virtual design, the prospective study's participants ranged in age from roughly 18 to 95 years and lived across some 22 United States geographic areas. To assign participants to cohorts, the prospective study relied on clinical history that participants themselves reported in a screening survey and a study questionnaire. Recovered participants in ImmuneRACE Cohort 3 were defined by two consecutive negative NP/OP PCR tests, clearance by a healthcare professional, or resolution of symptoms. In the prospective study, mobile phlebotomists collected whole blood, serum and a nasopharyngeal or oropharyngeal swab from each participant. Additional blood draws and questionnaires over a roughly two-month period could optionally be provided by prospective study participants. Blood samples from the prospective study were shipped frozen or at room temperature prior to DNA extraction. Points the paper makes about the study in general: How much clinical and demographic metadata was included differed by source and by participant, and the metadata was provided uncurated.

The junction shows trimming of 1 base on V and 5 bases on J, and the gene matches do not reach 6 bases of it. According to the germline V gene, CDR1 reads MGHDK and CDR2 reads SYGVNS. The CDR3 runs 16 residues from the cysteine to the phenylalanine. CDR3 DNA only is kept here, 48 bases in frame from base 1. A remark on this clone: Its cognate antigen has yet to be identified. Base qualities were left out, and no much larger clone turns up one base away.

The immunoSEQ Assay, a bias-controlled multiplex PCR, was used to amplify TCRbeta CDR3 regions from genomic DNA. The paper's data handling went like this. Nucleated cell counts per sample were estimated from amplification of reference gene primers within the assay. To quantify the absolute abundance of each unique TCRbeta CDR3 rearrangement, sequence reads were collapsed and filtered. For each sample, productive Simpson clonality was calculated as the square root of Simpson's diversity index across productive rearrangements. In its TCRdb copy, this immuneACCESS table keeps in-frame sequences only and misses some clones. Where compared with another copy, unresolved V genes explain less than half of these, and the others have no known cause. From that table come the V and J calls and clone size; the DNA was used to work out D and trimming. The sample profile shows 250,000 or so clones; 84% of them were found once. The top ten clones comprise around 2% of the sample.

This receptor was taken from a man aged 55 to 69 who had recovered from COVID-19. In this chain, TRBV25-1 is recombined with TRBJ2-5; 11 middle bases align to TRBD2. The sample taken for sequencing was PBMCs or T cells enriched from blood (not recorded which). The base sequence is TGTGCCAGCAGTGAATTAGTAGCGGGGGGGCGTGAGACCCAGTACTTC. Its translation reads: CASSELVAGGRETQYF.